Listed here is a single TCR beta chain. Antigen specificity is unknown. This entry is derived from a study of T cell repertoires in cytomegalovirus infection. Study-level results: Clonotype analysis showed dominance of the ex vivo response by HLA-C-restricted CMV-specific TCR beta clonotypes.

MiXCR, run by TCRdb on the reads, gives a single entry per CDR3 protein. The sample gives about 920,000 distinct CDR3 sequences, around 32% of which show up once; 13% is in the top ten. This receptor was taken from a human donor in good health (CMV status not recorded). Some clones in this sample may be carry-over from other donors' samples. The sample consisted of cultured CD8+ T cells from PBMCs, taken from culture after CMV antigen stimulation.

The CDR3 nucleotides read TGTGCCAGCAGCTCCGGGACTAGGCGATACGAGCAGTACTTC. This translates into CASSSGTRRYEQYF. The genes are TRBV6-2 or TRBV6-3 and TRBJ2-7, with 8 bases fitting TRBD2. V lost 6 bases and J lost 4; bases outside the gene matches: 8. The germline CDR1 and CDR2 sequences are MNHEY and SVGEGT. This CDR3 region has 14 residues.